This T cell receptor (beta chain) was captured by sequencing in a study of shared clonotypes between healthy human individuals. With respect to this clone: As yet, its antigen is unknown. The sample has other DNA sequences that encode this CDR3 too.

The protocol was immunoSEQ multiplex PCR, while the TCRdb copy is restricted to in-frame clones and leaves out a portion. The sample lists some 2,000,000 clones, roughly 94% occurring once. The germline V and J ends were trimmed by 0 bases and 1 base, with 6 bases remaining between them. Germline assignment: CDR1 ENHRY and CDR2 SYGVKD. The CDR3 spans 14 residues. Study outcomes and limitations: Unshared clonotypes carried lower generation probabilities than those common to all four donors. Estimated richness was generally greater in naive than memory subsets.

The chain recombines TRBV10-3 with TRBJ2-5; possibly TRBD2 for D (6 bases). This clonotype was sampled from a young man in good health. Specimen: naive CD4+ T cells sorted from blood. Subset noted: CD45RA+ positively selected. CDR3 in DNA: TGTGCCATCAGTGAGTCCGGGGGCCAAGAGACCCAGTACTTC. Translating gives CAISESGGQETQYF.